The T cell receptor beta chain under discussion was sequenced for a study of CD8+ T cells in alopecia areata. Points from the study as a whole: Normal skin's resident alphabeta T cells are also sequenced in scalp samples. Higher clonality was seen in lesional scalp than in normal scalp, especially in alopecia totalis/universalis.

V gave up 0 bases and J gave up 0 bases, with 11 bases separating them. This CDR3 is 16 amino acids long. Germline V gene sequence: CDR1 GTSNPN, CDR2 SVGIG (reference sequence). This clone was seen only a few times. As yet, its antigen is unknown. The authors extracted RNA and reverse transcribed it into cDNA as the sequencing template. Sequencing used immunoSEQ multiplex PCR; TCRdb keeps in-frame clones, though not all of them. The table lists 95,000 to 150,000 clones, roughly 50% of them singletons, with approximately 10% in the top ten. Sample: NKG2D-low CD8+ T cells sorted from blood. The rearrangement joins TRBV30 to TRBJ2-2; D not certain. The receptor's source is a human donor with alopecia areata. The CDR3 region is CAWSVLDGSNTGELFF. For the CDR3, the DNA is TGTGCCTGGAGTGTACTGGACGGCTCGAACACCGGGGAGCTGTTTTTT. The whole variable domain, remainder taken from reference TRBV30 and TRBJ2-2, is SQTIHQWPATLVQPVGSPLSLECTVEGTSNPNLYWYRQAAGRGLQLLFYSVGIGQISSEVPQNLSASRPQDRQFILSSKKLLLSDSGFYLCAWSVLDGSNTGELFFGEGSRLTVL.